This T cell receptor (beta chain) was sequenced in a study of shared clonotypes between healthy human individuals. Overall study results and limits: A reduction in generation probabilities was seen for non-shared clonotypes relative to those shared by all four donors. Richness estimates generally favored naive over memory subsets.

Authors' data handling: ImmunoSEQ only sent back junction sequences with no quality scores, so filtering was done differently. Some clones are missing from TCRdb's copy, which holds only in-frame ones; the method was immunoSEQ multiplex PCR. V, J and clone size derive from that table, while D and trimming were established from the DNA sequence. The data contain about 2 million clones, 85% to 95% of them singletons. The CDR3 is made up of 15 amino acids. From germline, CDR1 is SGHAT and CDR2 FQNNGV. Trimming pared 5 bases from V and 4 bases from J, leaving 17 bases between. In the case of this clone: The antigen is unknown.

This chain uses TRBV11-2 with TRBJ1-2; TRBD1 might be the D (5 bases). This clonotype was obtained from a young man in good health. The sequenced sample was naive CD4+ T cells sorted from blood. Subset in this sample: CD45RA+ positively selected. CDR3: CASSPRDFFSYGYTF. CDR3 nucleotides: TGTGCCAGCAGCCCGAGGGACTTCTTTTCCTATGGCTACACCTTC.